Below, 18 T cell receptor beta chains from the same sample are listed, as sequenced in a study of blood T cell repertoires in COVID-19 (dated by TCRdb to the early 2020s). Libraries came from the immunoSEQ multiplex PCR assay. TCRdb stores this immuneACCESS table with in-frame sequences only. Part of the clones is absent; in the studies checked, under half of the shortfall reflects unresolved V genes, and no reason is known for the rest. The sample profile shows more than 250,000 clones; under 90% of them were found once. The ten largest clones represent roughly 8.6% of the sample. The specimen was peripheral blood. These receptors were taken from a human donor in a cohort sampled during active COVID-19.

The gene calls are TRBV6-5 and TRBJ2-2; D uncertain. The CDR3 is made up of 15 amino acids. Trimming pared 1 base from V and 1 base from J, leaving 7 bases between. Per germline, CDR1 MNHEY and CDR2 SVGAGI. CDR3 bases: TGTGCCAGCAGTTACTTTTTTCTGAACACCGGGGAGCTGTTTTTT. It translates to CASSYFFLNTGELFF.

The chain joins TRBV12-3 or TRBV12-4 to TRBJ1-5; D call uncertain. V was clipped by 2 bases and J by 3 bases, with 5 bases between them. CDR3 length equals 13 residues. For the CDR3, the DNA is TGTGCCAGCAGTTTACGGTACAATCAGCCCCAGCATTTT. Its protein is CASSLRYNQPQHF.

This clone appeared a few times. The gene calls are TRBV3-1 (or the pseudogene TRBV3-2) and TRBJ1-1; maybe TRBD1 (6 bases). Germline CDR1 and CDR2: LGHDT and YNNKEL (reference sequence). Between the trimmed V and J ends, which lost 4 bases and 1 base, there was a span of 13 bases. The CDR3 contains 15 residues. The CDR3 DNA reads TGTGCCAGCAGCCGGGGAGGGGGAAGGAACACTGAAGCTTTCTTT. This encodes CASSRGGGRNTEAFF.

V and J are TRBV3-1 (or the pseudogene TRBV3-2) and TRBJ2-3; possibly TRBD2 for D (7 bases). Germline CDR1 LGHDT, CDR2 YNNKEL (reference sequence). V lost 1 base, J lost 2 bases, and 10 bases lay in between. The CDR3 is made up of 15 amino acids. This CDR3 is CASSQGGGATDTQYF. The CDR3 DNA sequence: TGTGCCAGCAGCCAAGGTGGGGGGGCCACAGATACGCAGTATTTT.

This clone has just one count. The V and J genes are TRBV4-1 and TRBJ1-2; D not resolved. Germline assignment: CDR1 MGHRA and CDR2 YSYEKL. CDR3 length equals 13 residues. V was pared by 1 base and J by 7 bases, with 10 bases between. CDR3 region: CASSQGSYFGYTF. CDR3 bases: TGCGCCAGCAGCCAAGGAAGCTATTTTGGCTACACCTTC.

The chain recombines TRBV7-9 with TRBJ1-2; 11 positions agree with TRBD1. Germline CDR1 reads SEHNR; CDR2 reads FQNEAQ (reference sequence). CDR3 length: 15 residues. Trimming cost V 8 bases and J 6 bases; bases outside gene matches: 11. CDR3 amino acids: CASGWTGGEENGYTF. Written as DNA, the CDR3 is TGTGCCAGCGGGTGGACAGGGGGCGAGGAGAATGGCTACACCTTC.

V usage is TRBV2 and J usage is TRBJ1-5; 7 bases fit TRBD1. The CDR3 has 11 residues. Germline V CDR1 and CDR2: SNHLY, FYNNEI. Trimming at V came to 6 bases and at J to 12 bases, leaving 5 bases not matched to a gene. CDR3 sequence: CASRYDRVQHF. The CDR3 DNA reads TGTGCCAGCAGATATGACAGGGTCCAGCATTTT.

The CDR3 here is CASSLTGGGALDTQYF. The CDR3 nucleotides read TGCGCCAGCAGCTTGACCGGCGGGGGGGCCTTAGATACGCAGTATTTT. J is TRBJ2-3 and V is TRBV5-1; 9 nucleotides line up with TRBD2. CDR1 is SGHRS, CDR2 YFSETQ, per germline. The CDR3 is made up of 16 amino acids. V shed 1 base, J shed 5 bases, and the junction held 8 bases outside the gene matches.

The chain is built from TRBV7-2 and TRBJ1-2; perhaps TRBD1 as D (5 bases). The CDR3 runs 13 residues. The germline V and J ends were trimmed by 5 bases and 6 bases, with 13 bases remaining between them. The germline V gene encodes CDR1 SGHTA and CDR2 FQGNSA. The CDR3 DNA follows: TGTGCCAGCAGCGATGCCCGGGGGAATGGCTACACCTTC. Residues: CASSDARGNGYTF. Full variable domain (outside the CDR3, taken from reference TRBV7-2 and TRBJ1-2): GAGVSQSPSNKVTEKGKDVELRCDPISGHTALYWYRQSLGQGLEFLIYFQGNSAPDKSGLPSDRFSAERTGGSVSTLTIQRTQQEDSAVYLCASSDARGNGYTFGSGTRLTVV.

This chain uses TRBV7-9 with TRBJ1-1; possible D gene TRBD1, 5 bases. CDR3 length equals 13 residues. V lost 2 bases to trimming and J lost 5 bases, with 9 bases between them. CDR1 SEHNR and CDR2 FQNEAQ come from the germline V gene (reference sequence). Written as DNA, the CDR3 is TGTGCCAGCAGCTTATCCAGGGCGACTGAAGCTTTCTTT. Translated, it gives CASSLSRATEAFF.

This rearrangement joins TRBV5-4 to TRBJ1-4; maybe TRBD1 (6 bases). V was clipped by 4 bases and J by 3 bases, with 13 bases between them. CDR3 size: 15 residues. Germline CDR1 and CDR2: SGHNT and YYREEE (reference sequence). DNA for the CDR3: TGTGCCAGCAGCCATCAACAGGGAGCTAATGAAAAACTGTTTTTT. Its translation is CASSHQQGANEKLFF.

V usage is TRBV5-1 and J usage is TRBJ2-2; D is possibly TRBD1 (5 bases). V shed 4 bases and J shed 5 bases, with 15 bases lying between them. Germline CDR1 is SGHRS and CDR2 is YFSETQ. The CDR3 spans 15 residues. The CDR3 here is CASSQGRLGTGELFF. CDR3 in DNA: TGCGCCAGCAGCCAGGGTCGCCTGGGGACCGGGGAGCTGTTTTTT. Combining the CDR3 with reference TRBV5-1 and TRBJ2-2 gives the whole variable domain KAGVTQTPRYLIKTRGQQVTLSCSPISGHRSVSWYQQTPGQGLQFLFEYFSETQRNKGNFPGRFSGRQFSNSRSEMNVSTLELGDSALYLCASSQGRLGTGELFFGEGSRLTVL.

This chain connects TRBV28 to TRBJ2-7; D remains ambiguous. The CDR3 is 13 amino acids. The germline V gene encodes CDR1 MDHEN and CDR2 SYDVKM. The V and J ends lost 8 bases and 3 bases respectively, with 14 bases between them. The CDR3 bases are TGTGCCAGCCGTTCTGCCACTATCTACGAGCAGTACTTC. This sequence encodes CASRSATIYEQYF.

The V gene is TRBV5-8, the J gene TRBJ2-7; 7 bases map to TRBD1. Germline CDR1 and CDR2: SGHTS and YDEGEE. J was trimmed by 3 bases and V by 4 bases; bases with no gene match: 7. The CDR3 is made up of 14 amino acids. Here the CDR3 reads CASSLLTGIYEQYF. The CDR3 nucleotides read TGTGCCAGCAGCCTCCTGACAGGGATCTACGAGCAGTACTTC.

The CDR3 sequence is CASSYGTFHNSPLHF. CDR3 DNA sequence: TGTGCCAGCAGTTACGGGACATTCCATAATTCACCCCTCCACTTT. This chain links TRBV6-5 with TRBJ1-6; D may be TRBD1 (6 bases). Trimming left V 2 bases short and J 5 bases short, with 10 bases between. The CDR3 has 15 residues. Per germline, CDR1 MNHEY and CDR2 SVGAGI.

Only one count was recorded for this clone. The chain combines TRBV7-9 with TRBJ1-1; D is ambiguous. With 5 bases removed from V and 0 bases from J, the gap between germline ends came to 19 bases. This CDR3 spans 17 amino acids. Germline V gene lookup returns CDR1 SEHNR and CDR2 FQNEAQ (reference sequence). For the CDR3, the DNA is TGTGCCAGCAGCCCCGGAGGGTCGGCCAGTCTGAACACTGAAGCTTTCTTT. This gives the protein CASSPGGSASLNTEAFF.

The rearrangement links TRBV12-2 to TRBJ2-2; TRBD2 was called by the table and not checked on the DNA. TRBV12-2 has pseudogene status. There are 16 residues in the CDR3. The CDR3 spells CASRPPSGRRTGELFF. The CDR3 DNA sequence: TGTGCAAGTCGCCCTCCTAGCGGGAGGAGGACCGGGGAGCTGTTTTTT.

DNA of the CDR3: TGTGCCAGCTCACCTCTAAGCGGGAGGGGCACAGATACGCAGTATTTT. It specifies CASSPLSGRGTDTQYF. The V call is TRBV18, the J call TRBJ2-3; 10 nucleotides line up with TRBD2. J lost 1 base, V lost 3 bases, and 4 bases had no gene match. CDR1 is KGHSH, CDR2 LQKENI, per germline. This CDR3 has 16 residues. Variable domain in full (rest from reference TRBV18 and TRBJ2-3): NAGVMQNPRHLVRRRGQEARLRCSPMKGHSHVYWYRQLPEEGLKFMVYLQKENIIDESGMPKERFSAEFPKEGPSILRIQQVVRGDSAAYFCASSPLSGRGTDTQYFGPGTRLTVL.